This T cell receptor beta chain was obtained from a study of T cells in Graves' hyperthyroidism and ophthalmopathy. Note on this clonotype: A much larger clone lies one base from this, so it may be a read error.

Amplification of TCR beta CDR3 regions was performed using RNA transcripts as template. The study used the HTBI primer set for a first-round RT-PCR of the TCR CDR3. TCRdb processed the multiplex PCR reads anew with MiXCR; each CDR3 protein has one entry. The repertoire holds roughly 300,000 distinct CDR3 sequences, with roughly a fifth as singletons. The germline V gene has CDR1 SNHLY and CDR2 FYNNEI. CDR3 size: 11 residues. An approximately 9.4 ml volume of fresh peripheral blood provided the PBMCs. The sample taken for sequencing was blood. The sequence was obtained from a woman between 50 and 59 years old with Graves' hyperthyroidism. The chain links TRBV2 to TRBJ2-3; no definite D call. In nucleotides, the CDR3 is TGTGCCAGCGGTGAGTTCGGTACGCAGTATTTT. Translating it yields CASGEFGTQYF.